The 14 T cell receptor beta chains listed next were all sequenced from one sample in a study of shared T cell receptors in the human thymus. Measured with immunoSEQ multiplex PCR; TCRdb has only the in-frame clones, and not every one. The top ten clones hold roughly 0.01% of a sample with 700,000 or so clones, roughly 88% of them seen once. This sample also appeared in a second study, on human thymus T cells.

Sequencing was done on a sample of thymocytes. These receptors were taken from a girl under three years old with a congenital heart defect.

DNA for the CDR3: TGTGCCACCAGCAGAGAGGATACTGGATTCCAGGGGCCTAATTCACCCCTCCACTTT. Translating gives CATSREDTGFQGPNSPLHF. This rearrangement joins TRBV15 to TRBJ1-6; TRBD1 might be the D (6 bases). V was pared by 0 bases and J by 6 bases, with 21 bases between. The germline V gene encodes CDR1 LNHNV and CDR2 YYDKDF (reference sequence). The CDR3 runs 19 residues.

The CDR3 coding sequence is TGTGCCAGCAGCCCCTCTCGGGGGGGGCTTGAGACCCAGTACTTC. The encoded protein is CASSPSRGGLETQYF. The rearrangement uses TRBV7-8 and TRBJ2-5; 8 bases agree with TRBD2. Germline values: CDR1 SGHVS, CDR2 FQNEAQ. CDR3 size: 15 residues. V lost 5 bases to trimming and J lost 5 bases; unmatched junction nucleotides: 10.

This clone has a handful of counts. The V and J genes are TRBV19 and TRBJ1-1; weak D call: TRBD1 (5 bases). V gave up 6 bases and J gave up 5 bases, with 22 bases separating them. The CDR3 runs 16 residues. Per the germline V gene, CDR1 is LNHDA and CDR2 is SQIVND (reference sequence). CDR3 sequence reads: CASSGTPTRTRTEAFF. CDR3 DNA: TGTGCCAGTAGCGGGACTCCAACACGGACGAGGACTGAAGCTTTCTTT.

This chain uses TRBV2 with TRBJ2-3; D remains ambiguous. Germline V gene sequence: CDR1 SNHLY, CDR2 FYNNEI. CDR3 size: 17 residues. Trimming removed 3 bases from V and 1 base from J, with 17 bases in between. CDR3 region: CASSDTGHSEGTDTQYF. As DNA, the CDR3 is TGTGCCAGCAGTGACACCGGTCATTCCGAGGGCACAGATACGCAGTATTTT.

The chain uses TRBV7-9 and TRBJ1-5; no definite D call. The germline gives CDR1 SEHNR, CDR2 FQNEAQ (reference sequence). The V gene lost 2 bases and the J gene lost 6 bases, with 11 bases spanning the gap. The CDR3 runs to 14 residues. In nucleotides, the CDR3 is TGTGCCAGCAGCTTACGAGGAGACCTTCAGCCCCAGCATTTT. As protein: CASSLRGDLQPQHF.

This sequence joins TRBV27 and TRBJ2-7, with 10 bases identical to TRBD2. Trimming took 2 bases from V and 2 from J; bases not matched to a gene: 6. There are 16 residues in the CDR3. Germline V gene data show CDR1 as MNHEY and CDR2 as SMNVEV (reference sequence). For the CDR3, the DNA is TGTGCCAGCAGTTTAGAGAGAGCGGGGGGGACCTACGAGCAGTACTTC. Its translation: CASSLERAGGTYEQYF.

The V gene is TRBV30, the J gene TRBJ1-5; TRBD1 might be the D (5 bases). Germline V lookup: CDR1 GTSNPN, CDR2 SVGIG (reference sequence). This CDR3 contains 14 residues. The V gene lost 5 bases and the J gene lost 4 bases, with 15 bases spanning the gap. The CDR3: CAWASQTDNQPQHF. The CDR3, as DNA: TGTGCCTGGGCCTCCCAGACAGATAATCAGCCCCAGCATTTT.

V is TRBV5-1 and J is TRBJ2-2, with 14 bases lining up with TRBD2. The length of the CDR3 is 16 residues. Germline CDR1 SGHRS, CDR2 YFSETQ. The ends lost 7 bases at V and 5 bases at J; junction bases unmatched: 7. The CDR3 is CASLGTSGGQTGELFF. CDR3 sequence (DNA): TGCGCCAGCCTAGGGACTAGCGGGGGCCAAACCGGGGAGCTGTTTTTT.

The rearrangement joins TRBV7-9 to TRBJ2-1; TRBD2 agrees at 11 bases. The V segment lost 6 bases and the J segment 3 bases; nucleotides outside the gene matches: 7. Germline loops: CDR1 SEHNR, CDR2 FQNEAQ (reference sequence). CDR3 length: 16 residues. The CDR3 region has the DNA TGTGCCAGCAGACCGACTAGCGGGACTCTCTACAATGAGCAGTTCTTC. This encodes CASRPTSGTLYNEQFF.

The chain recombines TRBV2 with TRBJ2-2; 12 nucleotides agree with TRBD2. Trimming at V came to 8 bases and at J to 4 bases, leaving 8 bases not matched to a gene. Germline lookup yields CDR1 SNHLY and CDR2 FYNNEI. CDR3 length equals 16 residues. CDR3: CASRGWTSGVTGELFF. The DNA for the CDR3 is TGTGCCAGCCGGGGGTGGACTAGCGGGGTCACCGGGGAGCTGTTTTTT.

The rearrangement uses TRBV23-1 and TRBJ1-1; possible D gene TRBD1, 5 bases. Being an ORF, TRBV23-1 has a function that is uncertain. The CDR3 length is 14 residues. V was clipped by 1 base and J by 1 base, with 7 bases between them. The CDR3 bases are TGCGCCAGCAGTCAATTCGGACAGAACACTGAAGCTTTCTTT. This gives the protein CASSQFGQNTEAFF.

This chain uses TRBV2 with TRBJ1-5; no reliable D call. This CDR3 spans 18 amino acids. CDR1 SNHLY and CDR2 FYNNEI come from the germline V gene. V dropped 6 bases and J dropped 0 bases, with 21 bases sitting between them. The chain's CDR3 is CASSHLRHGWNSNQPQHF. The CDR3 coding sequence is TGTGCCAGCAGCCACCTTAGACACGGTTGGAATAGCAATCAGCCCCAGCATTTT.

CDR3 nucleotide sequence: TGCGCCAGCAGCTCGAAGGTCCGTACCCCGGGTCGCTACACCTTC. Encoded protein: CASSSKVRTPGRYTF. V usage is TRBV5-1 and J usage is TRBJ1-2; D unclear. Trimming cost V 3 bases and J 9 bases, with 21 bases left between them. Germline CDR1 and CDR2: SGHRS and YFSETQ. The CDR3 is 15 residues long.

The chain is built from TRBV1 and TRBJ2-5; the DNA was not used to check the table's D call, TRBD1. TRBV1 is a known pseudogene. The CDR3 is 10 residues long. The CDR3 region is CTSSQDDRHF. The DNA for the CDR3 is TGCACCAGCAGCCAAGACGACAGGCACTTC.